This TCR beta chain was recovered during a study of naive and memory T cell subsets. This clonotype was found many times. Both TRBC1 and TRBC2 were covered by a beta constant-region primer of two equimolar oligonucleotides. TCRdb used MiXCR to reprocess the UMI-ligation and nested PCR reads, holding one entry per CDR3 protein. The data contain 81,000 or so distinct CDR3 sequences, over 7% of them singletons. CMV status came from CD4+ T cell IFNgamma after overnight CMV lysate stimulation of fresh PBMCs. This CDR3 spans 14 amino acids. Trimming stripped 1 base from V and 2 bases from J, with 7 bases between. Germline V lookup: CDR1 SNHLY, CDR2 FYNNEI.

This receptor was obtained from a human donor in good health. The chain is built from TRBV2 and TRBJ2-3; D remains ambiguous. The sequenced sample was central memory CD4+ T cells from blood. In nucleotides, the CDR3 is TGTGCCAGCAGTGAAGTGGTTTTCACAGATACGCAGTATTTT. As protein: CASSEVVFTDTQYF. The variable domain in full, completed from reference TRBV2 and TRBJ2-3, reads EPEVTQTPSHQVTQMGQEVILRCVPISNHLYFYWYRQILGQKVEFLVSFYNNEISEKSEIFDDQFSVERPDGSNFTLKIRSTKLEDSAMYFCASSEVVFTDTQYFGPGTRLTVL.